These 5 T cell receptor beta chains were sequenced from one sample in a study of cytomegalovirus exposure and HLA in healthy donors. The PCR was carried out with 60 Vbeta primers and 13 Jbeta primers. TCRdb's table, derived via immunoSEQ multiplex PCR, lists solely in-frame clones and lacks some. The repertoire holds about 210,000 clones, roughly 83% seen once, with approximately 0.4% in the top ten. Sequenced material: PBMCs. These receptors came from a male donor in good health and CMV-seropositive.

The chain couples TRBV16 to TRBJ1-3; no firm D call. CDR3 length: 13 residues. Trimming left V 1 base short and J 4 bases short, with 5 bases between. Germline lookup yields CDR1 KGHSY and CDR2 FQNENV. The CDR3 sequence is CASSQYSGNTIYF. The CDR3 DNA sequence: TGTGCCAGCAGCCAATACTCAGGAAACACCATATATTTT.

The CDR3 DNA sequence: TGTGCCAGCAGTGAGGCTAGCGGAAAAAGCTCCTACAATGAGCAGTTCTTC. This gives the protein CASSEASGKSSYNEQFF. V gene TRBV25-1 combines with J gene TRBJ2-1; 7 nucleotides line up with TRBD2. Germline trimming cut 3 bases from V and 0 bases from J; bases unmatched to any gene: 8. Germline loops: CDR1 MGHDK, CDR2 SYGVNS. This CDR3 is built from 17 residues.

This clone was detected only a few times. The chain has TRBV6-4 and TRBJ1-2; no clear D gene. The CDR3 length is 14 residues. With 2 bases removed from V and 1 base from J, the gap between germline ends came to 8 bases. CDR1 and CDR2 from the germline V gene are MRHNA and SNTAGT. In DNA, the CDR3 is TGTGCCAGCAGTGACGGCAGTGTTAACTATGGCTACACCTTC. Translation gives CASSDGSVNYGYTF.

This clone showed up just once. This rearrangement joins TRBV28 to TRBJ2-2; D possibly corresponds to TRBD2 (5 bases). CDR3 length equals 14 residues. The germline V and J ends were trimmed by 7 bases and 4 bases, with 13 bases remaining between them. Germline CDR1 and CDR2: MDHEN and SYDVKM. The CDR3 coding sequence is TGTGCCAGCAAAGGAGGCTTTTCCACCGGGGAGCTGTTTTTT. Its translation is CASKGGFSTGELFF.

The chain uses TRBV7-2 and TRBJ1-1; the D gene is possibly TRBD1 (5 bases). Germline assignment: CDR1 SGHTA and CDR2 FQGNSA. Trimming stripped 5 bases from V and 1 base from J, with 17 bases between. The CDR3 is made up of 16 amino acids. The CDR3 nucleotides read TGTGCCAGCAGCCCGGGGGTACACAGATCGAACACTGAAGCTTTCTTT. Amino acids: CASSPGVHRSNTEAFF. The variable domain in full, with the rest retrieved from reference TRBV7-2 and TRBJ1-1, is GAGVSQSPSNKVTEKGKDVELRCDPISGHTALYWYRQSLGQGLEFLIYFQGNSAPDKSGLPSDRFSAERTGGSVSTLTIQRTQQEDSAVYLCASSPGVHRSNTEAFFGQGTRLTVV.